This T cell receptor beta chain was captured by sequencing in a study of a mutant IDH1 vaccine in newly diagnosed glioma. Study context: Vaccinations were initiated 4-6 weeks following radiotherapy alone, or were given together with temozolomide cycles. Radiotherapy, temozolomide, or both had been given previously, and both were given to most.

About this clone: As yet, its antigen is unknown.

From germline, CDR1 is SGDLS and CDR2 YYNGEE. The CDR3 has 16 amino acids. V was cut by 0 bases and J by 6 bases, with 16 bases left in between. Described time point: week 5, during vaccination. Vaccination used 300 ug of mutant IDH1 20-mer peptide per dose, with topical imiquimod. Donor diagnoses consisted of new WHO grade 3 or 4 IDH1-mutant, ATRX-lost astrocytomas. Overall study findings and caveats: Changes to the top peripheral T cell clonotypes appeared unrelated to pseudoprogression.

Clones were sequenced by immunoSEQ multiplex PCR, and TCRdb holds only the in-frame ones, with some missing. The table has over 50,000 clones, about 81% seen once. The J gene is TRBJ2-1, the V gene TRBV9, with D perhaps matching TRBD2 (5 bases). This material consisted of PBMCs, taken from a glioma patient whose treatment included an IDH1 peptide vaccine. This TCR came from a man aged 25 to 40 with glioma. CDR3 in amino acids: CASSVATRTFVNEQFF. CDR3 nucleotides: TGTGCCAGCAGCGTAGCTACGCGGACTTTCGTCAATGAGCAGTTCTTC.